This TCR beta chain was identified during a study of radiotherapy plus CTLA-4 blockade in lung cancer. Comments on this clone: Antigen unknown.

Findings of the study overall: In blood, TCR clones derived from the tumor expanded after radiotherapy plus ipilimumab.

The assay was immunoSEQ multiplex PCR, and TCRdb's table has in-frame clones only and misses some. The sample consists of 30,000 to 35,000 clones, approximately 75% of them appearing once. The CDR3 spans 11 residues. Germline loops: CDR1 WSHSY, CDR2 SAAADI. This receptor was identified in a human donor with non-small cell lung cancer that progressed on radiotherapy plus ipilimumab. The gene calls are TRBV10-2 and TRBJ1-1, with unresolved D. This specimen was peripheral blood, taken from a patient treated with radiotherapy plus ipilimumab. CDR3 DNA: TGCGGCGGGAAGGTGGACACTGAAGCTTTCTTT. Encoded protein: CGGKVDTEAFF.